The T cell receptor (beta chain) described here comes from a study of CD8 T cells in Susac syndrome. Broader study findings: The study identified about seventeen and five Susac-specific public clones in total CD8+ and CD8+ TEMRA repertoires.

For this clonotype: Antigen: not known.

Random-hexamer reverse transcription was applied to about 0.45 to 1 ug RNA. TCRdb used MiXCR to reprocess the immunoSEQ multiplex PCR reads, holding one entry per CDR3 protein. The sample has around 200,000 distinct CDR3 sequences, roughly 94% seen once. This CDR3 is 16 amino acids long. V was cut by 0 bases and J by 5 bases, with 17 bases left in between. Germline-derived CDR1 and CDR2 are SGHDN and FVKESK. The receptor's source is a human donor with Susac syndrome. The rearrangement uses TRBV14 and TRBJ2-7; D ambiguous. The sample consisted of CD8+ T cells from PBMCs. The CDR3 bases are TGTGCCAGCAGCCAAGACCCAGGTCTAGGATCGGACGAGCAGTACTTC. Residues: CASSQDPGLGSDEQYF.